This T cell receptor (beta chain) was found in a study of blood T cell repertoires in COVID-19. Study background: Sites across the United States, Italy and Spain contributed samples from acute and convalescent COVID-19. The cDNA or gDNA used as material had been derived from T cells, B-cell-depleted T cells, or PBMCs.

Germline CDR1 reads LNHDA; CDR2 reads SQIVND (reference sequence). V was clipped by 5 bases and J by 8 bases; unmatched bases: 10. The CDR3 runs to 15 residues. As handled by the study authors: The authors estimated nucleated cell counts from reference gene primer amplification. Measured with immunoSEQ multiplex PCR; TCRdb has only the in-frame clones, and not every one. V, J and clone size are those of that table, while D and trimming were read from the DNA. Of 80,000 to 100,000 clones in the sample, about 85% were seen once. The rearrangement joins TRBV19 to TRBJ1-4; 8 nucleotides align to TRBD1. Sequencing was performed on peripheral blood. The TCR was taken from a man between 60 and 75 years old with acute or convalescent COVID-19. The CDR3 DNA follows: TGTGCCAGTAGTGTCGCTCGGACAGGGAGCGAAAAACTGTTTTTT. Protein product: CASSVARTGSEKLFF.